This T cell receptor beta chain comes out of a study of T cells in Graves' hyperthyroidism and ophthalmopathy. Overall study context: Peripheral blood draws took place at initial diagnosis, ahead of any treatment.

Amplified regions were TCR beta CDR3 sequences from RNA transcripts. Initially, a first-round RT-PCR of the TCR CDR3 employed the HTBI primer set. TCRdb ran MiXCR on the multiplex PCR reads and lists one entry per CDR3 protein. The sample lists about 420,000 distinct CDR3 sequences, roughly an eighth occurring once. Absent ophthalmopathy progression within 18 months defined stable Graves' hyperthyroidism. Any patient presenting with uncontrolled infection, other autoimmune disease, pregnancy or lactation was left out. CDR3 size: 18 residues. The V gene end was trimmed by 7 bases and the J gene end by 7 bases; junction bases not matched to a gene: 15. Germline-derived CDR1 and CDR2 are SGHRS and YFSETQ. General observations from the study: A model of 13 V-J features distinguished ophthalmopathy from stable hyperthyroidism.

This clonotype was seen a few times. Its antigen is not identified. The chain uses TRBV5-1 and TRBJ2-1, with 15 nucleotides matching TRBD2. The sample comprised blood. This clonotype was obtained from a woman aged 18-29 years with Graves' hyperthyroidism. In DNA, the CDR3 is TGCGCCAGCGGAACCGGGACTAGCGGGAGGCGGGTGTGGAATGAGCAGTTCTTC. Its translation is CASGTGTSGRRVWNEQFF. Full variable domain (remainder filled in from reference TRBV5-1 and TRBJ2-1): KAGVTQTPRYLIKTRGQQVTLSCSPISGHRSVSWYQQTPGQGLQFLFEYFSETQRNKGNFPGRFSGRQFSNSRSEMNVSTLELGDSALYLCASGTGTSGRRVWNEQFFGPGTRLTVL.